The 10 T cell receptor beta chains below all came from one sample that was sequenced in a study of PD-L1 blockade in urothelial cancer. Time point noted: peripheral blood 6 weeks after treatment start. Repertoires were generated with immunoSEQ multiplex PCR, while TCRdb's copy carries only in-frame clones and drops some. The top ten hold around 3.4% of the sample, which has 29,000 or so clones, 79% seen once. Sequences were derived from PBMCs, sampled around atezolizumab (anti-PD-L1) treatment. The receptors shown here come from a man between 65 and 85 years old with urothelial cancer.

CDR3 region: CATSYRGYEKLFF. In DNA form, the CDR3 reads TGTGCCACCAGCTACAGGGGGTACGAAAAACTGTTTTTT. The rearrangement uses TRBV2 and TRBJ1-4; 8 nucleotides align to TRBD1. Germline V gene data show CDR1 as SNHLY and CDR2 as FYNNEI. After removal of 10 bases from V and 8 bases from J, the junction contained 9 bases not matched to a gene. The CDR3 sequence is 13 residues long.

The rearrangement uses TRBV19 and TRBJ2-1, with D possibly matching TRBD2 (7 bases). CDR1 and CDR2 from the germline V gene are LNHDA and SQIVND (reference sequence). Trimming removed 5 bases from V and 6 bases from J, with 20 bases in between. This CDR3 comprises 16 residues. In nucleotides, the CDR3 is TGTGCCAGTAGTCTTGGCGGAGGGGGGGGAGGCAATGAGCAGTTCTTC. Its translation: CASSLGGGGGGNEQFF.

CDR3 in DNA: TGTGCCAGCAGCTTAGTATCAGGGGGTGGTCAGCCCCAGCATTTT. Amino acid sequence: CASSLVSGGGQPQHF. V and J are TRBV7-6 and TRBJ1-5, with 7 bases matching TRBD1. The germline CDR1 and CDR2 sequences are SGHVS and FNYEAQ. The CDR3 is 15 residues long. Losses at the gene ends were 1 base for V and 6 bases for J; bases not matched to a gene: 6.

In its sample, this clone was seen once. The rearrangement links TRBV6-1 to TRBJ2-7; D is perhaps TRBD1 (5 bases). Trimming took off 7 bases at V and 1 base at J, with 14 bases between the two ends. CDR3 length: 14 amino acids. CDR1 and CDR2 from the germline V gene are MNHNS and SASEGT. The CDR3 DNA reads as TGTGCCAGCACGGCGGCAGGGCGGTCCTACGAGCAGTACTTC. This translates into CASTAAGRSYEQYF.

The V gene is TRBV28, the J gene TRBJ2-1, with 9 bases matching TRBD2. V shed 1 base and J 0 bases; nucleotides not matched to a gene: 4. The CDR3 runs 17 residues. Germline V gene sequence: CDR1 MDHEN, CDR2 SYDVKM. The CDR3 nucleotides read TGTGCCAGCAGTTTATCGACTAGCGGTAGCTCCTACAATGAGCAGTTCTTC. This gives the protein CASSLSTSGSSYNEQFF.

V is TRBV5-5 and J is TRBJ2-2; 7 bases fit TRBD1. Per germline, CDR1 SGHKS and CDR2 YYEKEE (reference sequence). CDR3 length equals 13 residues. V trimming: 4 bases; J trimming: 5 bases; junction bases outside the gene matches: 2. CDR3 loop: CASSMTGTGELFF. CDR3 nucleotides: TGTGCCAGCAGCATGACAGGGACCGGGGAGCTGTTTTTT.

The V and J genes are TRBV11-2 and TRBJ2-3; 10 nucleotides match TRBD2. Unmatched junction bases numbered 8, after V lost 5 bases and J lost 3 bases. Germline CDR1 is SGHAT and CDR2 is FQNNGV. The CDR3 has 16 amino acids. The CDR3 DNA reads TGTGCCAGCAGCCGCACGGTAGCGGGGGGAACAGATACGCAGTATTTT. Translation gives CASSRTVAGGTDTQYF.

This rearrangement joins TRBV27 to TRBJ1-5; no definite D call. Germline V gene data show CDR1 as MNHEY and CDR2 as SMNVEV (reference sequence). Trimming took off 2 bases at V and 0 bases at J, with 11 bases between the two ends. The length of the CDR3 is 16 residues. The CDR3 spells CASSLISGDSNQPQHF. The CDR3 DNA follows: TGTGCCAGCAGTTTAATTTCAGGTGATAGCAATCAGCCCCAGCATTTT.

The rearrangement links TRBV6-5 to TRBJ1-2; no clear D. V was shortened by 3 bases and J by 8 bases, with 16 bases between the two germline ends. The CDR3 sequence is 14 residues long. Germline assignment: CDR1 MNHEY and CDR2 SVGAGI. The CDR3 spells CASSYRGMAAGYTF. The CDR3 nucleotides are TGTGCCAGCAGTTATAGAGGGATGGCGGCCGGCTACACCTTC.

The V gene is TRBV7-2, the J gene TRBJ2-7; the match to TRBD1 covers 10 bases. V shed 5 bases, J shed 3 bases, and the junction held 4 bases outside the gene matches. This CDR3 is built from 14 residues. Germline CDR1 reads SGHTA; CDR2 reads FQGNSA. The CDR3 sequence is CASSPDRGNYEQYF. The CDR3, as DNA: TGTGCCAGCAGCCCGGACAGGGGGAACTACGAGCAGTACTTC.